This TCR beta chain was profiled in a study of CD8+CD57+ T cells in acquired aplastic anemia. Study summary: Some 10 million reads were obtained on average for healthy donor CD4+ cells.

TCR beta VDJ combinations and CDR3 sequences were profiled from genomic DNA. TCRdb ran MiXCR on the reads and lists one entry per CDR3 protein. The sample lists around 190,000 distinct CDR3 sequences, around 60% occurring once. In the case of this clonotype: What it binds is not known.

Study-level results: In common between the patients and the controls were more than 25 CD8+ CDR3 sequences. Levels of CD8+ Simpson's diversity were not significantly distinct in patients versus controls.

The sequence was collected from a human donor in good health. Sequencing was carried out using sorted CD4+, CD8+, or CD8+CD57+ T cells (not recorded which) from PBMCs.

CDR3 sequence reads: CASSIYGQGVNQPQHF. For the CDR3, the DNA is TGTGCCAGTAGTATTTACGGACAGGGGGTGAATCAGCCCCAGCATTTT. This sequence joins TRBV19 and TRBJ1-5; 10 positions agree with TRBD1. J was trimmed by 4 bases and V by 3 bases; bases with no gene match: 6. Looked up from germline, CDR1 is LNHDA and CDR2 is SQIVND (reference sequence). The CDR3 has 16 residues.